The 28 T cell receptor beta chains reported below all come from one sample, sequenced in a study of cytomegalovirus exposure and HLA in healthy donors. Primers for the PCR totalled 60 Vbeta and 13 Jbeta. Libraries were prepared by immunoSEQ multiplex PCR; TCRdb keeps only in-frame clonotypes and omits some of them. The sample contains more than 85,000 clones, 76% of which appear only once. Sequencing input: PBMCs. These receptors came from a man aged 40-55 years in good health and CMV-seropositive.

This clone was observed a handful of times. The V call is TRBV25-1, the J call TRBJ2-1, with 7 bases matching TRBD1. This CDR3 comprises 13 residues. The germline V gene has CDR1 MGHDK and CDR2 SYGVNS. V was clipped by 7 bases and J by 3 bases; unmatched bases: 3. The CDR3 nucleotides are TGTGCCAGCACTTACAGGGGCTACAATGAGCAGTTCTTC. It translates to CASTYRGYNEQFF.

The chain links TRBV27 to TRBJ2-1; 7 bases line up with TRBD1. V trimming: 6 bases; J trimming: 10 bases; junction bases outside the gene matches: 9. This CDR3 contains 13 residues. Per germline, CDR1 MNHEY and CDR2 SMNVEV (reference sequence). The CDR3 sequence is CASRATGPREQFF. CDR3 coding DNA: TGTGCCAGCAGAGCGACAGGGCCAAGAGAGCAGTTCTTC.

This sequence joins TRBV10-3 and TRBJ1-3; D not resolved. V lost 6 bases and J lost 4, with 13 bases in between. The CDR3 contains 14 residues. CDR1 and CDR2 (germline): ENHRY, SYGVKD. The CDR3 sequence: CAIRSSAPGNTIYF. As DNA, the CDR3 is TGTGCCATCAGATCTTCCGCGCCGGGAAACACCATATATTTT.

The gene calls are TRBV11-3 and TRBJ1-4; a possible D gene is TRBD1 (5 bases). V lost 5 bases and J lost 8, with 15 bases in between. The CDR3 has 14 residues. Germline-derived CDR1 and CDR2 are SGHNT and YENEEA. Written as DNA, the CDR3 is TGTGCCAGCAGCCTCCCCGGGGGTAGAGAAAAACTGTTTTTT. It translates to CASSLPGGREKLFF.

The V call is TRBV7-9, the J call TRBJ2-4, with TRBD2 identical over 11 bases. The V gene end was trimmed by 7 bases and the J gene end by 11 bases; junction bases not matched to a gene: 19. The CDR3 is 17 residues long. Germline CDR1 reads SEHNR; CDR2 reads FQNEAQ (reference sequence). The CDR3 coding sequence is TGTGCCAGCACCCGGTGGGTACTAGCGGGAGCGGAGAAACTTCAGTACTTC. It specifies CASTRWVLAGAEKLQYF.

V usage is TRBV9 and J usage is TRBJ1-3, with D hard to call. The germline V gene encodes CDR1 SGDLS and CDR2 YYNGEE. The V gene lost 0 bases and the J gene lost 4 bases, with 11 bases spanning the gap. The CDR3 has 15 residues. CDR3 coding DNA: TGTGCCAGCAGCGTAGCCGGGGTTGGAGGAAACACCATATATTTT. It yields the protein CASSVAGVGGNTIYF. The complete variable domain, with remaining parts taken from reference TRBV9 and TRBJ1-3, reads DSGVTQTPKHLITATGQRVTLRCSPRSGDLSVYWYQQSLDQGLQFLIQYYNGEERAKGNILERFSAQQFPDLHSELNLSSLELGDSALYFCASSVAGVGGNTIYFGEGSWLTVV.

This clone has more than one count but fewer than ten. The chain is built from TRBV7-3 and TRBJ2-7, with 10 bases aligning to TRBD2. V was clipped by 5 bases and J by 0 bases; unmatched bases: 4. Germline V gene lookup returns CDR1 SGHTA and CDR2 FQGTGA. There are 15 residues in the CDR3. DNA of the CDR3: TGTGCCAGCAGCCGTATAGCGGGGGGCTCCTACGAGCAGTACTTC. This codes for CASSRIAGGSYEQYF.

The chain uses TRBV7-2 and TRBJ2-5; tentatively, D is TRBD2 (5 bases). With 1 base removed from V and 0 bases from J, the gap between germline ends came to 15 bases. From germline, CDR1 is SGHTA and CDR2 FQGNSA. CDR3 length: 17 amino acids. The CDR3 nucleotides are TGTGCCAGCAGCTTAGAAATTCCGGGGTCGTACCAAGAGACCCAGTACTTC. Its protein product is CASSLEIPGSYQETQYF.

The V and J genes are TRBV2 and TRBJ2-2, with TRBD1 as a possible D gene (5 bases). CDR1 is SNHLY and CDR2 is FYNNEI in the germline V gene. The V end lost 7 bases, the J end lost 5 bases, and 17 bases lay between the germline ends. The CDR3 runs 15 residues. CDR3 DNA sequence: TGTGCCAGCACGTGGGTCAGGGCTTTTACCGGGGAGCTGTTTTTT. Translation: CASTWVRAFTGELFF. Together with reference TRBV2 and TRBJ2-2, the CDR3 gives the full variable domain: EPEVTQTPSHQVTQMGQEVILRCVPISNHLYFYWYRQILGQKVEFLVSFYNNEISEKSEIFDDQFSVERPDGSNFTLKIRSTKLEDSAMYFCASTWVRAFTGELFFGEGSRLTVL.

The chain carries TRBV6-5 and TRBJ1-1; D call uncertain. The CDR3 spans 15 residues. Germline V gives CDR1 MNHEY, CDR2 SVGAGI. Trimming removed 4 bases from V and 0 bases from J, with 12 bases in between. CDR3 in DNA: TGTGCCAGCAGTTCTTTAGAGAGGCTGAACACTGAAGCTTTCTTT. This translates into CASSSLERLNTEAFF.

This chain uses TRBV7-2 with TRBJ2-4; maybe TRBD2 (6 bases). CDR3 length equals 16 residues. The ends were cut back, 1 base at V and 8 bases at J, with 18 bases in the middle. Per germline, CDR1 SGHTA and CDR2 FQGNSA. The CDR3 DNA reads TGTGCCAGCAGCTTAGGAAGTGGCAGGGAGCGGGACATTCAGTACTTC. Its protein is CASSLGSGRERDIQYF.

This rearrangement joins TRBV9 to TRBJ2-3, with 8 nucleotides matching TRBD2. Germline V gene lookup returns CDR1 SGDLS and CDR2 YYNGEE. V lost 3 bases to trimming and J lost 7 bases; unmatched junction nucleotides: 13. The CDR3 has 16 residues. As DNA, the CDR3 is TGTGCCAGCAGCGGACCAGGGCTAGCGGGTGTCCATACGCAGTATTTT. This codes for CASSGPGLAGVHTQYF.

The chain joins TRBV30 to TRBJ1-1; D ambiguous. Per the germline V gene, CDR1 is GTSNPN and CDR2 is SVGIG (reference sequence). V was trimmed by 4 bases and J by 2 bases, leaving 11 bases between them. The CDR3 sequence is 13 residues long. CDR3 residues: CAWTKGGNTEAFF. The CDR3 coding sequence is TGTGCCTGGACGAAGGGAGGTAACACTGAAGCTTTCTTT.

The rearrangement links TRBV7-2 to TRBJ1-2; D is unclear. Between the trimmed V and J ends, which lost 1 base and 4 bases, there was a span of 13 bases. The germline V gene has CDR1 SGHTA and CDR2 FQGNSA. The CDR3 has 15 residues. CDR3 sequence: CASSLGRWQSYGYTF. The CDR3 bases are TGTGCCAGCAGCTTAGGGAGGTGGCAGTCCTATGGCTACACCTTC.

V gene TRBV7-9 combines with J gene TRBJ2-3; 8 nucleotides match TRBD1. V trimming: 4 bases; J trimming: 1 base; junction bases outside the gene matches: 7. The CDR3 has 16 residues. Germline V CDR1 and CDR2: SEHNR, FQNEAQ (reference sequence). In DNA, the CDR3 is TGTGCCAGCAGCTCGGACAGGGTGGGCGGCACAGATACGCAGTATTTT. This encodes CASSSDRVGGTDTQYF.

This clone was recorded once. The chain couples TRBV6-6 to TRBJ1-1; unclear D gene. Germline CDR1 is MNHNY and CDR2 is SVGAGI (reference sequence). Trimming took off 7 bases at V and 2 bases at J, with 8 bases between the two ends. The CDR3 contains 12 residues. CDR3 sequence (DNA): TGTGCCAGCACGGAACTAAACACTGAAGCTTTCTTT. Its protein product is CASTELNTEAFF.

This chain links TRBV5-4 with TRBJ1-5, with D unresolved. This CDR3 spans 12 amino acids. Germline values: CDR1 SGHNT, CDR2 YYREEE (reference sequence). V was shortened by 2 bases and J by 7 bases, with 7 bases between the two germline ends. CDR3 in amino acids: CASSLMGQPQHF. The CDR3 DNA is TGTGCCAGCAGCTTAATGGGCCAGCCCCAGCATTTT.

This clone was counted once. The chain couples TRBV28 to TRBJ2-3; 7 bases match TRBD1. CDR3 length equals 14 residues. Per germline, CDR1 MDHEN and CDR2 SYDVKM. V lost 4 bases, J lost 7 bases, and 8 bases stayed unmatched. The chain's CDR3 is CASSSTGYGNTQYF. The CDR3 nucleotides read TGTGCCAGCAGTTCGACAGGGTACGGGAATACGCAGTATTTT.

The CDR3 is CASSDWGTGGEQYF. CDR3 sequence (DNA): TGCGCCAGCAGTGATTGGGGGACCGGGGGCGAGCAGTACTTC. V gene TRBV10-1 combines with J gene TRBJ2-7; maybe TRBD2 (6 bases). The CDR3 is 14 amino acids. Trimming removed 3 bases from V and 6 bases from J, with 15 bases in between. Germline CDR1 WNHNN, CDR2 SYGVQD (reference sequence).

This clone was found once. The CDR3 DNA sequence: TGTGCCAGCAGGACCCCTAGCGGGAGGTCCAAAAACATTCAGTACTTC. Amino acid sequence: CASRTPSGRSKNIQYF. The chain recombines TRBV14 with TRBJ2-4; 11 bases are a match to TRBD2. This CDR3 has 16 residues. The junction had 6 bases not matched to a gene; V was cut back by 6 bases and J by 2 bases. Germline CDR1 reads SGHDN; CDR2 reads FVKESK. Using reference TRBV14 and TRBJ2-4 for the parts outside the CDR3, the full variable domain is EAGVTQFPSHSVIEKGQTVTLRCDPISGHDNLYWYRRVMGKEIKFLLHFVKESKQDESGMPNNRFLAERTGGTYSTLKVQPAELEDSGVYFCASRTPSGRSKNIQYFGAGTRLSVL.

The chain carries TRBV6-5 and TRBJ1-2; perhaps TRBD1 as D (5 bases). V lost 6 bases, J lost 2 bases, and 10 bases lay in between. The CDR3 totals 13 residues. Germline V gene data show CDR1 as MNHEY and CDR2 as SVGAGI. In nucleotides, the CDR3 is TGTGCCAGCAGCCGCCGGGGGAACTATGGCTACACCTTC. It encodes CASSRRGNYGYTF.

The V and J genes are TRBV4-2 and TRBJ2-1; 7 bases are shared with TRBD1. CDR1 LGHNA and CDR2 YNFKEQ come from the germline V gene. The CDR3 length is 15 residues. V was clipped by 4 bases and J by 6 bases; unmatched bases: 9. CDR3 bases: TGTGCCAGCAGCCTTAGCTTGACAGGGAGCAATGAGCAGTTCTTC. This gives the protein CASSLSLTGSNEQFF.

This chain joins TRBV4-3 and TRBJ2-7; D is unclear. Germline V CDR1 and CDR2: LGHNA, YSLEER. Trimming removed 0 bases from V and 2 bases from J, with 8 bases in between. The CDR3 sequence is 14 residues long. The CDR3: CASSQDLAAYEQYF. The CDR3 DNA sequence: TGCGCCAGCAGCCAAGATTTGGCGGCCTACGAGCAGTACTTC.

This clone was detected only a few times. The CDR3 nucleotides are TGTGCCAGCTCACCATCCCGGGAGACTGAAGCTTTCTTT. Residues: CASSPSRETEAFF. The V call is TRBV18, the J call TRBJ1-1; D is unresolved. Trimming stripped 2 bases from V and 5 bases from J, with 9 bases between. From germline, CDR1 is KGHSH and CDR2 LQKENI. CDR3 length: 13 residues.

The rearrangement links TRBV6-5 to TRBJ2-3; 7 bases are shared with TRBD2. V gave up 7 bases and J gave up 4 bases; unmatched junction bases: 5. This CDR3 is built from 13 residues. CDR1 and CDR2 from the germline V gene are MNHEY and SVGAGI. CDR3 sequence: CASTGRGADTQYF. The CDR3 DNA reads TGTGCCAGCACAGGGAGGGGAGCAGATACGCAGTATTTT.

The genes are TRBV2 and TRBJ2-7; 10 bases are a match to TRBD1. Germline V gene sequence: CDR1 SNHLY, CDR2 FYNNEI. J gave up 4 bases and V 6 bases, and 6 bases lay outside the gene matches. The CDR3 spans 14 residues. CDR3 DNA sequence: TGTGCCAGCAGACCGGGACAGGGGTGGTACGAGCAGTACTTC. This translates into CASRPGQGWYEQYF.

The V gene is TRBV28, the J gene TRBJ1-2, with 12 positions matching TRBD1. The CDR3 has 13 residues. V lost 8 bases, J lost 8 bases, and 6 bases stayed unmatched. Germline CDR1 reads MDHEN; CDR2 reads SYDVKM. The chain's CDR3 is CASRGTGGWGYTF. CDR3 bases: TGTGCCAGCCGCGGGACAGGGGGCTGGGGCTACACCTTC.

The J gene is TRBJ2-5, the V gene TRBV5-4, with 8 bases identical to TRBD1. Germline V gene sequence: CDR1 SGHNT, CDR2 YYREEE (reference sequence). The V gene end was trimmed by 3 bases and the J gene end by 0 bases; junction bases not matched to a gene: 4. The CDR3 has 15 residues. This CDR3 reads CASSSGTGDQETQYF. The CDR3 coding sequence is TGTGCCAGCAGCTCCGGGACAGGAGACCAAGAGACCCAGTACTTC.